The entry below gives a single T cell receptor (beta chain) sequence along with its context. Antigen unknown. The source of the sample is a study of T cell responses to AZD1222 COVID-19 vaccine. Study overall: Second-dose intervals of approximately 4 or approximately 12 weeks were pooled. Study-level points and caveats: Spike was spanned by vaccine-associated CD4 TCRs, with dominance at 160-218 and 743-854. All repertoire sampling was performed exclusively after the peak T cell response. Reports say nearly half of spike-specific TCRs go after unmutated variant regions.

V was clipped by 5 bases and J by 7 bases, with 15 bases between them. The CDR3 length is 13 residues. Germline V gene data show CDR1 as SGHNT and CDR2 as YENEEA. The protocol was immunoSEQ multiplex PCR, while the TCRdb copy is restricted to in-frame clones and leaves out a portion. The repertoire holds more than 80,000 clones, with nearly 90% as singletons. The sequencing here drew on peripheral blood, taken on day 0 of AZD1222 vaccination. The chain recombines TRBV11-3 with TRBJ2-7, with D tentatively TRBD1 (6 bases). The source of this sequence is an adult in good health. The CDR3 spells CASSPGEQREQYF. The CDR3 coding sequence is TGTGCCAGCAGCCCAGGGGAACAGAGGGAGCAGTACTTC.